This paragraph reports one T cell receptor beta chain. In the original processing: How many nucleated cells were present was estimated from reference gene primer amplification. Sequencing used immunoSEQ multiplex PCR; TCRdb keeps in-frame clones, though not all of them. V and J calls and clone size are given by that table; D and trimming were obtained from the DNA. This sample yields about 24,000 clones, of which about 83% are seen a single time; around 28% belongs to the top ten. The data belong to a study of blood T cell repertoires in COVID-19. Overall study context: Acute and convalescent COVID-19 specimens originated in the United States, Italy and Spain. T cells, B-cell-depleted T cells, or PBMCs supplied cDNA or gDNA.

This CDR3 contains 14 residues. CDR1 and CDR2 from the germline V gene are MNHNY and SVGAGI (reference sequence). The V and J ends lost 4 bases and 4 bases, in that order; junction bases with no gene match: 4. The TCR comes from a human donor with active COVID-19. The donor label of this sample is uncertain. Sequenced input: peripheral blood. This chain links TRBV6-6 with TRBJ2-1, with TRBD2 matching 7 bases. The CDR3 here is CASSWGEGYNEQFF. CDR3 nucleotide sequence: TGTGCCAGCAGTTGGGGGGAGGGGTACAATGAGCAGTTCTTC.